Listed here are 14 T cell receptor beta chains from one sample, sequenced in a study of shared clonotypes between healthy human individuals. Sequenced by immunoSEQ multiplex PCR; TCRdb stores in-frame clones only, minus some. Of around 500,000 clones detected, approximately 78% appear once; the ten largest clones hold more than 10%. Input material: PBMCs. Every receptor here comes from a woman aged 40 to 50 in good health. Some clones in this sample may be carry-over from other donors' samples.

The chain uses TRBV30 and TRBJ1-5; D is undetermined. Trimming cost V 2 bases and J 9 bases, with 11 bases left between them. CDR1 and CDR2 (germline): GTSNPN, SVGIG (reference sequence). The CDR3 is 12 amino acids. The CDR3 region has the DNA TGTGCCTGGAGTTGGGAGGGAGGGCCCCAGCATTTT. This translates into CAWSWEGGPQHF.

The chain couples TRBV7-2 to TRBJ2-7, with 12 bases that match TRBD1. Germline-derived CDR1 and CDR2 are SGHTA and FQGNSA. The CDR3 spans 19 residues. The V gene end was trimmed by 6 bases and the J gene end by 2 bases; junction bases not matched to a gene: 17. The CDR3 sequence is CASSLPGTGGYGTPYEQYF. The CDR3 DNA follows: TGTGCCAGCAGTTTACCCGGGACAGGGGGCTACGGAACCCCCTACGAGCAGTACTTC.

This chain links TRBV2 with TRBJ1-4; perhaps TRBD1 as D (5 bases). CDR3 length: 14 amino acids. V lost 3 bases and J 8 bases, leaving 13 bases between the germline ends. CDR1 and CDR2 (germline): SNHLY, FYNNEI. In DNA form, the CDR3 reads TGTGCCAGCAGTGACCCCGGGGCTGGGGAAAAACTGTTTTTT. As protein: CASSDPGAGEKLFF.

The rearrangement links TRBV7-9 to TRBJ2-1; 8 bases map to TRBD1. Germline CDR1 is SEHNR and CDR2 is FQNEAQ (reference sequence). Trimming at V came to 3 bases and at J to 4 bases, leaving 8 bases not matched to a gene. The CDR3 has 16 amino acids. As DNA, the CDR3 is TGTGCCAGCAGCTTCAGGACAGGGTCAGGGTACAATGAGCAGTTCTTC. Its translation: CASSFRTGSGYNEQFF.

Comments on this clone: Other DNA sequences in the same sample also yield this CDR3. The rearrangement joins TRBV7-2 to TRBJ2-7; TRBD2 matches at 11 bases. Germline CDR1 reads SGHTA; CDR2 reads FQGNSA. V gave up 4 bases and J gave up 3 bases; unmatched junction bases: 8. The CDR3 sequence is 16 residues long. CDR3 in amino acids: CASSSPTSGSIYEQYF. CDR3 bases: TGTGCCAGCAGCTCACCCACTAGCGGGAGTATCTACGAGCAGTACTTC.

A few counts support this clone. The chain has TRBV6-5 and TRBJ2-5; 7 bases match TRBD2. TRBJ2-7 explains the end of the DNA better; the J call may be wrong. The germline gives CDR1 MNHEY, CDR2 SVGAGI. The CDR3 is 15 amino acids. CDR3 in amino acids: CASRWSLADSYEQYF. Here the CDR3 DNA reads TGTGCCAGCAGGTGGTCCCTAGCGGACTCCTACGAGCAGTACTTC.

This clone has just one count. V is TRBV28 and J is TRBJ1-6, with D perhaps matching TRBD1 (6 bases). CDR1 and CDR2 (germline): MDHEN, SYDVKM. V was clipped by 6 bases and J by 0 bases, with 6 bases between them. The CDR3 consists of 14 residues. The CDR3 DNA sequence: TGTGCCAGCAGGACAGGCTCCTATAATTCACCCCTCCACTTT. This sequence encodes CASRTGSYNSPLHF.

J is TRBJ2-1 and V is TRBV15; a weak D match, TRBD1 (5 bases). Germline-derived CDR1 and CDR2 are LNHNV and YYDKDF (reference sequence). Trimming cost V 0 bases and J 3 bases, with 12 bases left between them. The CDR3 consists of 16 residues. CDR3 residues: CATSRDPGQYYNEQFF. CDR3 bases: TGTGCCACCAGCAGAGATCCCGGACAATACTACAATGAGCAGTTCTTC.

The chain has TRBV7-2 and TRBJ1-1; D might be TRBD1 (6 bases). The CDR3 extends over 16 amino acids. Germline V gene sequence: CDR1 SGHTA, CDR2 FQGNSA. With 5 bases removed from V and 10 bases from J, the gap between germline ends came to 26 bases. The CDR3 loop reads CASSQLGIGGVTGAFF. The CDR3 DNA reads TGTGCCAGCAGCCAACTAGGTATAGGGGGTGTTACAGGAGCTTTCTTT.

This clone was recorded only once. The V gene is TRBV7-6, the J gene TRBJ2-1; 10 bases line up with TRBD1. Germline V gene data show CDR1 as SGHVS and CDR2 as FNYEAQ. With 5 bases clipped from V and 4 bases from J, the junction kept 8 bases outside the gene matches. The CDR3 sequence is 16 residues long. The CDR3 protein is CASSPGAGQGYNEQFF. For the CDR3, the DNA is TGTGCCAGCAGCCCGGGAGCGGGACAGGGGTACAATGAGCAGTTCTTC.

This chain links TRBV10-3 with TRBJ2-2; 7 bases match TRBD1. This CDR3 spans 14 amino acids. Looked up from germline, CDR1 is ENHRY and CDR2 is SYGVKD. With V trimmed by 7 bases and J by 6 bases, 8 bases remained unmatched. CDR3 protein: CAITPTGDAGELFF. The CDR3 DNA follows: TGTGCCATCACCCCTACAGGGGACGCCGGGGAGCTGTTTTTT.

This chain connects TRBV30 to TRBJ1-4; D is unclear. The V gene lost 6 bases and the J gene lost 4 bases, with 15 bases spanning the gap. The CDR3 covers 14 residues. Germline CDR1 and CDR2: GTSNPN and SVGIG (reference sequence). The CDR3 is CACPRAGNNEKLFF. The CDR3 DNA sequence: TGTGCCTGCCCTAGGGCGGGGAATAATGAAAAACTGTTTTTT.

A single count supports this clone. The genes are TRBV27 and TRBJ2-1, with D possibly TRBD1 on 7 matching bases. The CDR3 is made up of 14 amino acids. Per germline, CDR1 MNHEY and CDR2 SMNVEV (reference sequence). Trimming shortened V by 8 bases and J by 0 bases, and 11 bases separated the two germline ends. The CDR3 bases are TGTGCCAGCCAGGGGGGAAGCTCCTACAATGAGCAGTTCTTC. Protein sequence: CASQGGSSYNEQFF.

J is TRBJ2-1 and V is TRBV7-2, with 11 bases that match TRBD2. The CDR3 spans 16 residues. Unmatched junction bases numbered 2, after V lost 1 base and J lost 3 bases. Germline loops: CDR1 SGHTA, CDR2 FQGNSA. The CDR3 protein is CASSLETSGDYNEQFF. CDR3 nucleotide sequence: TGTGCCAGCAGCTTAGAGACTAGCGGGGACTACAATGAGCAGTTCTTC. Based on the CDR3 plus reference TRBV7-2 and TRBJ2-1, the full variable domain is GAGVSQSPSNKVTEKGKDVELRCDPISGHTALYWYRQSLGQGLEFLIYFQGNSAPDKSGLPSDRFSAERTGGSVSTLTIQRTQQEDSAVYLCASSLETSGDYNEQFFGPGTRLTVL.